The entry that follows covers one T cell receptor beta chain sequence. What antigen it recognizes has not been identified. No base qualities exist here, and no much larger clone lies one base off it. This entry comes from a study of technical replicates of blood from a few donors (dated by TCRdb to about 2017). Libraries came from the immunoSEQ multiplex PCR assay. The table was pulled from immuneACCESS by TCRdb, which kept in-frame rearrangements only. Such tables lose some clones; where checked, under half of the loss comes from unresolved V genes, and the rest has no known cause. The sample has 45,000 to 55,000 clones on record, approximately 94% of them singletons. The top ten constitute 0.22% of the sample. Including the terminal cysteine and phenylalanine, the CDR3 comprises 20 residues. Left in the record is the CDR3 DNA by itself, 60 bases read in frame from the first base. Trimming removed 0 bases from V and 2 bases from J; the gene matches leave 14 bases unexplained. The germline V gene (reference sequence) specifies LNHNV as CDR1 and YYDKDF as CDR2.

The material sequenced was T cells isolated from PBMCs. This clonotype was sampled from a human donor in good health. The V gene is TRBV15 and the J gene is TRBJ2-3, with 10 bases matching TRBD2. The CDR3 sequence is CATSRDIGLAGAPNTDTQYF. The sequenced DNA: TGTGCCACCAGCAGAGATATAGGCCTAGCGGGGGCCCCCAACACAGATACGCAGTATTTT. This CDR3, with the reference TRBV15 and TRBJ2-3 proteins standing in past its ends, gives the full variable domain DAMVIQNPRYQVTQFGKPVTLSCSQTLNHNVMYWYQQKSSQAPKLLFHYYDKDFNNEADTPDNFQSRRPNTSFCFLDIRSPGLGDTAMYLCATSRDIGLAGAPNTDTQYFGPGTRLTVL.